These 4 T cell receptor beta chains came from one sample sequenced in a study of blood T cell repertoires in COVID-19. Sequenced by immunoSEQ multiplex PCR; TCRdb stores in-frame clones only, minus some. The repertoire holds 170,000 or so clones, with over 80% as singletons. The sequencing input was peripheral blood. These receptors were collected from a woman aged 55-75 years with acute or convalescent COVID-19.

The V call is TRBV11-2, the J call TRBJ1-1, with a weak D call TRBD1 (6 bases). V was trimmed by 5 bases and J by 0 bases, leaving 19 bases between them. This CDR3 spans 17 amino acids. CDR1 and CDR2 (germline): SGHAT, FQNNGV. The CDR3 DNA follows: TGTGCCAGCAGCCAGAGGACAGCGCCCATCATGAACACTGAAGCTTTCTTT. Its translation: CASSQRTAPIMNTEAFF.

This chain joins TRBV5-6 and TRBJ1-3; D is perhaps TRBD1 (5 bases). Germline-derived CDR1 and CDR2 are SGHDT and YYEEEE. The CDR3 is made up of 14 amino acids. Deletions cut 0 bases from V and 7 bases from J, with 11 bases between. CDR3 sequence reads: CASSLAGQPNTIYF. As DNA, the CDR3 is TGTGCCAGCAGCTTGGCAGGGCAGCCCAACACCATATATTTT.

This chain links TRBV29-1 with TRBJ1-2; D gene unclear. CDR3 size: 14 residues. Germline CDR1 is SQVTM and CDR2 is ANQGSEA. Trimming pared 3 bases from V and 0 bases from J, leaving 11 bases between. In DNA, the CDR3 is TGCAGCGTTGATGGCTGGGCTCCTAACTATGGCTACACCTTC. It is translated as CSVDGWAPNYGYTF.

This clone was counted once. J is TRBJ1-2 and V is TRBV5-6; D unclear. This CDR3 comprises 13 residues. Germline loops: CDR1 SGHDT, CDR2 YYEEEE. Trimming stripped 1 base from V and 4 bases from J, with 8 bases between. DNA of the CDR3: TGTGCCAGCAGCTTGATACAGACCTATGGCTACACCTTC. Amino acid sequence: CASSLIQTYGYTF.